Below are 31 T cell receptor beta chains sequenced from a single sample in a study of blood T cell repertoires in COVID-19 (dated by TCRdb to about 2020). Libraries were made using the immunoSEQ multiplex PCR assay. TCRdb took this table from immuneACCESS and kept in-frame rearrangements with V and J called. Such tables lack part of the clones; where checked against another copy, unresolved V genes explain under half of the gap, and the rest is unexplained. For this sample the table gives 130,000 or so clones, of which almost 85% were detected only once. The top ten hold 1.4% of the sample. Sequenced input: peripheral blood. Receptors were obtained from a man aged 60-69 years with acute or convalescent COVID-19.

The chain carries TRBV4-2 and TRBJ2-7, with 8 bases matching TRBD2. Germline CDR1 and CDR2: LGHNA and YNFKEQ. This CDR3 has 16 amino acids. J was trimmed by 2 bases and V by 0 bases; bases with no gene match: 6. CDR3 bases: TGTGCCAGCAGCCAAGATTTGGGACTAGGCGCCTACGAGCAGTACTTC. Its translation: CASSQDLGLGAYEQYF.

DNA of the CDR3: TGCGCCAGCAGCCAAGATCAACGGGACGGGGACTATGATACGCAGTATTTT. Protein: CASSQDQRDGDYDTQYF. The chain joins TRBV4-1 to TRBJ2-3; 7 bases are a match to TRBD2. The junction had 12 bases not matched to a gene; V was cut back by 0 bases and J by 6 bases. The CDR3 extends over 17 amino acids. Germline CDR1 MGHRA, CDR2 YSYEKL.

Only one count was recorded for this clone. The V call is TRBV29-1, the J call TRBJ1-1; the match to TRBD1 covers 10 bases. J gave up 0 bases and V 8 bases, and 9 bases lay outside the gene matches. Germline lookup yields CDR1 SQVTM and CDR2 ANQGSEA. This CDR3 comprises 15 residues. CDR3 residues: CSTVEGQGMNTEAFF. Written as DNA, the CDR3 is TGCAGCACCGTCGAGGGACAGGGGATGAACACTGAAGCTTTCTTT.

The genes are TRBV7-6 and TRBJ1-2; TRBD1 agrees at 8 bases. CDR3 length: 13 residues. The junction had 2 bases not matched to a gene; V was cut back by 4 bases and J by 4 bases. Germline loops: CDR1 SGHVS, CDR2 FNYEAQ. In nucleotides, the CDR3 is TGTGCCAGCAGCTCAACAGGGGGCTATGGCTACACCTTC. This gives the protein CASSSTGGYGYTF.

The chain uses TRBV20-1 and TRBJ2-1; 11 bases align to TRBD2. The CDR3 covers 14 residues. Trimming at V came to 3 bases and at J to 7 bases, leaving 5 bases not matched to a gene. The germline gives CDR1 DFQATT, CDR2 SNEGSKA (reference sequence). In DNA, the CDR3 is TGCAGTGCTAGTAGCGGGAGGGCCGGGAATGAGCAGTTCTTC. Amino acid sequence: CSASSGRAGNEQFF.

The genes are TRBV18 and TRBJ1-1, with D possibly being TRBD1 (6 bases). CDR3 length equals 13 residues. The germline V and J ends were trimmed by 0 bases and 9 bases, with 11 bases remaining between them. Germline-derived CDR1 and CDR2 are KGHSH and LQKENI. CDR3 loop: CASSPPGQVKAFF. The CDR3 DNA reads TGTGCCAGCTCACCACCGGGACAAGTTAAAGCTTTCTTT.

The chain carries TRBV6-5 and TRBJ2-5; 9 bases agree with TRBD1. V shed 7 bases and J 2 bases; nucleotides not matched to a gene: 5. There are 14 residues in the CDR3. The germline V gene has CDR1 MNHEY and CDR2 SVGAGI. CDR3 sequence (DNA): TGTGCCAGCACCAGACAGGGGGTTCAAGAGACCCAGTACTTC. The encoded protein is CASTRQGVQETQYF.

The gene calls are TRBV5-8 and TRBJ2-3; weak D call: TRBD1 (6 bases). Trimming took 0 bases from V and 2 from J, leaving 16 bases between them. CDR3 size: 17 residues. Germline loops: CDR1 SGHTS, CDR2 YDEGEE. In DNA, the CDR3 is TGTGCCAGCAGCTTGGAAGGCAGGGGTTCCCTCACAGATACGCAGTATTTT. Its translation: CASSLEGRGSLTDTQYF.

The chain combines TRBV5-1 with TRBJ1-2; 7 nucleotides agree with TRBD1. The V and J ends lost 4 bases and 0 bases, in that order; junction bases with no gene match: 6. The CDR3 contains 15 residues. The germline V gene encodes CDR1 SGHRS and CDR2 YFSETQ. The CDR3 loop reads CASSPSGTANYGYTF. DNA for the CDR3: TGCGCCAGCAGCCCATCCGGGACAGCTAACTATGGCTACACCTTC.

V usage is TRBV30 and J usage is TRBJ1-2; 10 bases are shared with TRBD1. CDR1 is GTSNPN, CDR2 SVGIG, per germline (reference sequence). This CDR3 comprises 13 residues. The V and J ends lost 7 bases and 5 bases, in that order; junction bases with no gene match: 7. CDR3 in amino acids: CASTDRGSYGYTF. The CDR3 DNA reads TGTGCCTCCACGGACAGGGGGTCGTATGGCTACACCTTC.

The V gene is TRBV6-5, the J gene TRBJ1-4; no reliable D call. V was trimmed by 4 bases and J by 12 bases, leaving 15 bases between them. The CDR3 contains 13 residues. CDR1 and CDR2 from the germline V gene are MNHEY and SVGAGI. The CDR3 sequence: CASSLGEASQLFF. As DNA, the CDR3 is TGTGCCAGCAGTTTGGGAGAAGCGTCCCAACTGTTTTTT.

J is TRBJ2-7 and V is TRBV5-1, with D maybe TRBD2 (5 bases). V shed 2 bases and J shed 3 bases, with 12 bases lying between them. CDR1 SGHRS and CDR2 YFSETQ come from the germline V gene. The CDR3 has 14 residues. The CDR3 DNA reads as TGCGCCAGCAGCTTAAGTGGGAGAGACTACGAGCAGTACTTC. Its translation: CASSLSGRDYEQYF.

This clone was counted only a few times. The DNA for the CDR3 is TGCGCCAGCAGCCAAGATGGGGGGACAGGGATAACAGATACGCAGTATTTT. This encodes CASSQDGGTGITDTQYF. This rearrangement joins TRBV4-1 to TRBJ2-3; TRBD1 matches 9 bases. Germline loops: CDR1 MGHRA, CDR2 YSYEKL. This CDR3 region has 17 residues. V lost 0 bases, J lost 3 bases, and 7 bases stayed unmatched.

The rearrangement uses TRBV5-1 and TRBJ1-2; 7 bases are a match to TRBD1. This CDR3 spans 16 amino acids. V was clipped by 4 bases and J by 1 base; unmatched bases: 10. The germline V gene encodes CDR1 SGHRS and CDR2 YFSETQ. CDR3 sequence reads: CASSPLTGNLNYGYTF. The CDR3 DNA sequence: TGCGCCAGCAGCCCCTTGACAGGGAACCTTAACTATGGCTACACCTTC.

The V gene is TRBV20-1, the J gene TRBJ2-2, with D perhaps matching TRBD2 (5 bases). Germline V CDR1 and CDR2: DFQATT, SNEGSKA (reference sequence). Trimming took off 3 bases at V and 1 base at J, with 9 bases between the two ends. The CDR3 consists of 14 residues. CDR3 sequence (DNA): TGCAGTGCTAGTCGTGGGAGGAACACCGGGGAGCTGTTTTTT. This encodes CSASRGRNTGELFF.

The chain combines TRBV27 with TRBJ2-6; D gene ambiguous. Germline V gene data show CDR1 as MNHEY and CDR2 as SMNVEV (reference sequence). Trimming stripped 5 bases from V and 0 bases from J, with 11 bases between. The CDR3 loop spans 16 amino acids. CDR3 region: CASSTIQVSGANVLTF. CDR3 DNA: TGTGCCAGCAGTACCATCCAGGTCTCTGGGGCCAACGTCCTGACTTTC.

This rearrangement joins TRBV19 to TRBJ2-5, with TRBD1 identical over 9 bases. The CDR3 has 16 amino acids. Losses at the gene ends were 3 bases for V and 0 bases for J; bases not matched to a gene: 5. CDR1 is LNHDA, CDR2 SQIVND, per germline (reference sequence). The CDR3 region has the DNA TGTGCCAGTAGTATTATTGGGACAGGGTACCAAGAGACCCAGTACTTC. Protein sequence: CASSIIGTGYQETQYF.

This sequence joins TRBV5-1 and TRBJ2-7; 12 nucleotides align to TRBD2. Germline V gene lookup returns CDR1 SGHRS and CDR2 YFSETQ. J lost 0 bases, V lost 2 bases, and 6 bases had no gene match. This CDR3 has 17 amino acids. The CDR3 sequence: CASSLQRTSGVSYEQYF. In DNA, the CDR3 is TGCGCCAGCAGCTTACAGCGGACTAGCGGGGTCTCCTACGAGCAGTACTTC.

This clone is medium-sized. The J gene is TRBJ2-1, the V gene TRBV24-1, with TRBD1 identical over 9 bases. Per germline, CDR1 KGHDR and CDR2 SFDVKD. V lost 3 bases to trimming and J lost 7 bases; unmatched junction nucleotides: 6. The CDR3 runs to 15 residues. The CDR3 loop is CATSDGQGFWNEQFF. Here the CDR3 DNA reads TGTGCCACCAGTGATGGACAGGGGTTTTGGAATGAGCAGTTCTTC.

The chain uses TRBV4-2 and TRBJ2-3; TRBD2 aligns across 11 bases. Germline V lookup: CDR1 LGHNA, CDR2 YNFKEQ. The CDR3 length is 16 residues. V was pared by 1 base and J by 3 bases, with 3 bases of the junction left unmatched. CDR3 bases: TGTGCCAGCAGCCAAGTTAGCGGGGGGGCGACAGATACGCAGTATTTT. It specifies CASSQVSGGATDTQYF.

This clone was counted only a few times. This rearrangement joins TRBV3-1 (or the pseudogene TRBV3-2) to TRBJ2-7; 8 bases are a match to TRBD1. V lost 5 bases to trimming and J lost 3 bases; unmatched junction nucleotides: 9. Germline values: CDR1 LGHDT, CDR2 YNNKEL (reference sequence). The length of the CDR3 is 15 residues. The CDR3 DNA follows: TGTGCCAGCAGCTTCCGACAGGGGAGTTACTACGAGCAGTACTTC. It codes for CASSFRQGSYYEQYF.

The V and J genes are TRBV3-1 (or the pseudogene TRBV3-2) and TRBJ1-6; the D is unclear. Germline assignment: CDR1 LGHDT and CDR2 YNNKEL (reference sequence). V lost 0 bases and J 10 bases, leaving 10 bases between the germline ends. CDR3 length: 14 residues. In nucleotides, the CDR3 is TGTGCCAGCAGCCAAGAGTACCCTGGCTCACCCCTCCACTTT. Its translation: CASSQEYPGSPLHF.

The chain recombines TRBV2 with TRBJ1-5, with D perhaps matching TRBD1 (5 bases). The CDR3 extends over 15 amino acids. V shed 2 bases and J shed 8 bases, with 16 bases lying between them. The germline V gene has CDR1 SNHLY and CDR2 FYNNEI. The CDR3 reads CASSELQGGDEPQHF. The CDR3 DNA reads as TGTGCCAGCAGTGAACTCCAGGGTGGCGATGAGCCCCAGCATTTT.

The rearrangement uses TRBV27 and TRBJ2-5; 7 bases are shared with TRBD1. With V trimmed by 4 bases and J by 0 bases, 5 bases remained unmatched. This CDR3 is 15 amino acids long. Germline V gene sequence: CDR1 MNHEY, CDR2 SMNVEV (reference sequence). The CDR3 nucleotides read TGTGCCAGCAGTTCAGAAACAGGGGACCAAGAGACCCAGTACTTC. Its translation is CASSSETGDQETQYF.

J is TRBJ1-3 and V is TRBV6-5; 10 bases agree with TRBD1. The CDR3 runs 14 residues. V trimming: 6 bases; J trimming: 8 bases; junction bases outside the gene matches: 7. The germline CDR1 and CDR2 sequences are MNHEY and SVGAGI. Here the CDR3 DNA reads TGTGCCAGCAGGACAGGGGGCCGCGGACACACCATATATTTT. Translating gives CASRTGGRGHTIYF.

This clone was seen a handful of times. In DNA, the CDR3 is TGTGCCTGGAGTCACGACAGTAACACTGAAGCTTTCTTT. Amino acids: CAWSHDSNTEAFF. The gene calls are TRBV30 and TRBJ1-1; D might be TRBD1 (5 bases). The CDR3 runs to 13 residues. Trimming left V 2 bases short and J 2 bases short, with 9 bases between. Germline lookup yields CDR1 GTSNPN and CDR2 SVGIG (reference sequence).

This clone was recorded a few times. V and J are TRBV19 and TRBJ2-7, with a tentative D call TRBD1 (7 bases). Trimming removed 5 bases from V and 2 bases from J, with 10 bases in between. CDR3 length: 13 amino acids. Germline CDR1 and CDR2: LNHDA and SQIVND (reference sequence). The CDR3 region has the DNA TGTGCCAGTAGTCCAGGGGGGACCTACGAGCAGTACTTC. Its protein is CASSPGGTYEQYF. Variable domain in full (rest from reference TRBV19 and TRBJ2-7): DGGITQSPKYLFRKEGQNVTLSCEQNLNHDAMYWYRQDPGQGLRLIYYSQIVNDFQKGDIAEGYSVSREKKESFPLTVTSAQKNPTAFYLCASSPGGTYEQYFGPGTRLTVT.

J is TRBJ2-1 and V is TRBV6-5; 14 bases agree with TRBD2. Germline V CDR1 and CDR2: MNHEY, SVGAGI. The V segment lost 10 bases and the J segment 10 bases; nucleotides outside the gene matches: 6. The CDR3 is 13 amino acids. The CDR3 DNA sequence: TGTGCCACACGACTAGCGGGAGGGAGGGAGCAGTTCTTC. Its protein is CATRLAGGREQFF.

The V gene is TRBV5-6, the J gene TRBJ2-5; TRBD2 matches at 7 bases. Looked up from germline, CDR1 is SGHDT and CDR2 is YYEEEE. CDR3 length: 13 residues. J was trimmed by 5 bases and V by 4 bases; bases with no gene match: 5. This CDR3 reads CASSPGLMETQYF. CDR3 bases: TGTGCCAGCAGCCCGGGACTAATGGAGACCCAGTACTTC.

V usage is TRBV29-1 and J usage is TRBJ2-2; 7 bases match TRBD2. Trimming removed 3 bases from V and 5 bases from J; junction bases left unmatched: 6. The CDR3 loop spans 14 amino acids. Looked up from germline, CDR1 is SQVTM and CDR2 is ANQGSEA. The CDR3 loop is CSVDVAGVTGELFF. The DNA of the CDR3 is TGCAGCGTTGATGTGGCGGGGGTGACCGGGGAGCTGTTTTTT.

This chain connects TRBV5-1 to TRBJ2-1; no reliable D call. Trimming pared 1 base from V and 8 bases from J, leaving 4 bases between. CDR1 is SGHRS and CDR2 is YFSETQ in the germline V gene. The CDR3 sequence is 11 residues long. The DNA for the CDR3 is TGCGCCAGCAGCTTGAAGCATGAGCAGTTCTTC. Residues: CASSLKHEQFF.